These 11 T cell receptor beta chains were all obtained from the same sample, sequenced in a study of technical replicates of blood from four donors. TCRdb's table, derived via immunoSEQ multiplex PCR, lists solely in-frame clones and lacks some. The sample holds about 34,000 clones; more than 80% are singletons and the top ten take over 4%. The sequencing sample was made of PBMCs. The receptors were gathered from a human donor in good health. Some clones in this sample may be carry-over from other donors' samples.

The V gene is TRBV6-6, the J gene TRBJ1-5; TRBD1 might be the D (6 bases). V gave up 5 bases and J gave up 2 bases, with 13 bases separating them. Germline CDR1 reads MNHNY; CDR2 reads SVGAGI (reference sequence). The CDR3 runs to 15 residues. For the CDR3, the DNA is TGTGCCAGCAGTAGGGGGGGCGTAGGCAATCAGCCCCAGCATTTT. Translated: CASSRGGVGNQPQHF.

The V call is TRBV5-6, the J call TRBJ1-2; tentative D call: TRBD1 (5 bases). V lost 6 bases to trimming and J lost 4 bases, with 13 bases between them. In germline, CDR1 is SGHDT, CDR2 YYEEEE. This CDR3 has 13 residues. The CDR3 loop is CASMVVGAYGYTF. CDR3 coding DNA: TGTGCCAGCATGGTGGTTGGGGCCTATGGCTACACCTTC.

The rearrangement links TRBV6-5 to TRBJ2-7, with TRBD2 matching over 9 bases. Per germline, CDR1 MNHEY and CDR2 SVGAGI. The CDR3 totals 14 residues. With 8 bases clipped from V and 5 bases from J, the junction kept 10 bases outside the gene matches. The CDR3 reads CASWRGGLLNEQYF. CDR3 sequence (DNA): TGTGCCAGCTGGCGGGGGGGCCTTTTGAACGAGCAGTACTTC.

The sample holds one count of this clone. V gene TRBV4-3 combines with J gene TRBJ1-3, with TRBD1 matching over 11 bases. The germline V gene encodes CDR1 LGHNA and CDR2 YSLEER. Trimming took 8 bases from V and 3 from J; bases not matched to a gene: 3. The CDR3 contains 14 residues. CDR3 residues: CASADRGLGNTIYF. Here the CDR3 DNA reads TGCGCCAGCGCGGACAGGGGGCTTGGAAACACCATATATTTT.

The chain combines TRBV21-1 with TRBJ1-4. TRBV21-1 corresponds to a pseudogene. This CDR3 has 12 residues. The CDR3: CASSRTLHGGVF. In DNA, the CDR3 is TGTGCCAGCAGTCGGACGTTACACGGGGGGGTTTTT.

The sample holds one count of this clone. The chain employs TRBV4-1 and TRBJ2-7; D may be TRBD1 (5 bases). CDR3 length: 15 amino acids. Germline assignment: CDR1 MGHRA and CDR2 YSYEKL. Deletions cut 0 bases from V and 4 bases from J, with 13 bases between. As DNA, the CDR3 is TGCGCCAGCAGCCAAGAGACAAGGGCAGGGTACGAGCAGTACTTC. Translated, it gives CASSQETRAGYEQYF.

J is TRBJ2-7 and V is TRBV7-9; 10 positions agree with TRBD2. The CDR3 sequence is 15 residues long. With V trimmed by 0 bases and J by 6 bases, 5 bases remained unmatched. CDR1 and CDR2 from the germline V gene are SEHNR and FQNEAQ (reference sequence). The CDR3 region has the DNA TGTGCCAGCAGCTTAGCGCGGGGACTAGCGACCGAGCAGTACTTC. This codes for CASSLARGLATEQYF.

Remarks on this clone: This CDR3 is also generated by other DNA sequences in the sample. This rearrangement joins TRBV20-1 to TRBJ2-5; D is perhaps TRBD1 (6 bases). The germline V and J ends were trimmed by 6 bases and 3 bases, with 8 bases remaining between them. The germline V gene encodes CDR1 DFQATT and CDR2 SNEGSKA (reference sequence). This CDR3 is 11 amino acids long. This chain's CDR3 is CSADREETQYF. CDR3 bases: TGCAGTGCGGACAGAGAAGAGACCCAGTACTTC.

The V call is TRBV4-1, the J call TRBJ2-7, with 7 positions matching TRBD2. The junction had 7 bases not matched to a gene; V was cut back by 1 base and J by 7 bases. Germline-derived CDR1 and CDR2 are MGHRA and YSYEKL. CDR3 length equals 14 residues. CDR3 in DNA: TGCGCCAGCAGCCAAGCTAGCGGTCTAGGGGAGCAGTACTTC. Its protein product is CASSQASGLGEQYF.

The V call is TRBV5-1, the J call TRBJ2-5; the match to TRBD2 covers 11 bases. Germline values: CDR1 SGHRS, CDR2 YFSETQ. V trimming: 6 bases; J trimming: 1 base; junction bases outside the gene matches: 5. The CDR3 runs 15 residues. Here the CDR3 DNA reads TGCGCCAGCAACCGACTAGCGGGATCCCAAGAGACCCAGTACTTC. Protein sequence: CASNRLAGSQETQYF.

The rearrangement links TRBV27 to TRBJ1-6, with 7 positions matching TRBD1. This CDR3 contains 18 residues. Germline-derived CDR1 and CDR2 are MNHEY and SMNVEV (reference sequence). J was trimmed by 5 bases and V by 3 bases; bases with no gene match: 13. The CDR3 DNA reads as TGTGCCAGCAGTTTCCTTCCCTTAACAGGGGCCCATAATTCACCCCTCCACTTT. This sequence encodes CASSFLPLTGAHNSPLHF.